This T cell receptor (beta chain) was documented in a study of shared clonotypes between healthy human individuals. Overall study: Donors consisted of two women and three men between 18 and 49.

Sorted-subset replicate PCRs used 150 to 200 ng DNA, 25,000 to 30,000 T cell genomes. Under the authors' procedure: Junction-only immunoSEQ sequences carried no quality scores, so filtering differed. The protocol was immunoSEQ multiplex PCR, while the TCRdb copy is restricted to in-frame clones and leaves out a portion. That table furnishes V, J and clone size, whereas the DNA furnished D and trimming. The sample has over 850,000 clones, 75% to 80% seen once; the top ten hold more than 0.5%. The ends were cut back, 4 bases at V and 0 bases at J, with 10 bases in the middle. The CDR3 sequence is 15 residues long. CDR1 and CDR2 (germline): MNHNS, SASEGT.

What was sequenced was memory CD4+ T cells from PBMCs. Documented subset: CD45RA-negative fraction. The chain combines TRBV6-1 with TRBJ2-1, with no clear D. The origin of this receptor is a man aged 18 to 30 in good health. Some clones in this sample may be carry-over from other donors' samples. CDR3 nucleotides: TGTGCCAGCAGTGTCTCAGCCGGCTCCTACAATGAGCAGTTCTTC. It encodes CASSVSAGSYNEQFF.